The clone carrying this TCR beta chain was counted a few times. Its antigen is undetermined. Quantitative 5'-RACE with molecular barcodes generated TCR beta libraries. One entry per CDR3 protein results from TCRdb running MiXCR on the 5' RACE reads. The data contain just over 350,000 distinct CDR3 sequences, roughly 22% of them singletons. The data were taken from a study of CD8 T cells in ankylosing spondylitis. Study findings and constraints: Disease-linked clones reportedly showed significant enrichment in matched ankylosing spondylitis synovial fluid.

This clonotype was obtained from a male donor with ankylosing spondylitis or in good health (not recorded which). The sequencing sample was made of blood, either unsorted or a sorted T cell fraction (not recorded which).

The CDR3 loop reads CASSFEGSNSPLHF. Here the CDR3 DNA reads TGTGCCAGCAGTTTTGAGGGTTCCAATTCACCCCTCCACTTT. The J gene is TRBJ1-6, the V gene TRBV12-3 or TRBV12-4; D unresolved. This CDR3 spans 14 amino acids. The V end was cut by 3 bases, the J end by 7 bases, with 10 bases between.